One and the same sample provided the 21 T cell receptor beta chains below, sequenced in a study of cytomegalovirus exposure and HLA in healthy donors. Assay used: immunoSEQ multiplex PCR; TCRdb lists only in-frame clones, some missing. In the table there are around 150,000 clones, under 90% of which are singletons. Sequenced material: PBMCs. The receptors shown here come from a man in his late teens or twenties in good health and CMV-seropositive.

This chain uses TRBV2 with TRBJ2-2; 11 bases match TRBD1. Unmatched junction bases numbered 2, after V lost 4 bases and J lost 4 bases. The length of the CDR3 is 15 residues. Per germline, CDR1 SNHLY and CDR2 FYNNEI. The chain's CDR3 is CASSGGTGGTGELFF. The CDR3, as DNA: TGTGCCAGCAGTGGAGGGACAGGGGGCACCGGGGAGCTGTTTTTT.

V usage is TRBV30 and J usage is TRBJ2-3; 11 bases match TRBD2. With V trimmed by 0 bases and J by 5 bases, 19 bases remained unmatched. The germline V gene has CDR1 GTSNPN and CDR2 SVGIG (reference sequence). This CDR3 has 20 amino acids. CDR3 coding DNA: TGTGCCTGGAGTGTGGGGGTACTAGCGGGAGCGCTTTATCCCAAAGATACGCAGTATTTT. Residues: CAWSVGVLAGALYPKDTQYF.

This rearrangement joins TRBV29-1 to TRBJ2-5, with a weak D call TRBD2 (6 bases). The CDR3 sequence is 13 residues long. Germline CDR1 reads SQVTM; CDR2 reads ANQGSEA. V shed 6 bases and J shed 4 bases, with 15 bases lying between them. DNA of the CDR3: TGCAGCGTCTCTACGGGAGTAACAGAGACCCAGTACTTC. This translates into CSVSTGVTETQYF.

This clone was counted once. The V call is TRBV6-5, the J call TRBJ2-1; D is perhaps TRBD2 (5 bases). The CDR3 has 14 residues. Germline V lookup: CDR1 MNHEY, CDR2 SVGAGI. Trimming took off 5 bases at V and 1 base at J, with 9 bases between the two ends. The CDR3 here is CASSQLVSYNEQFF. CDR3 bases: TGTGCCAGCAGTCAACTAGTTTCCTACAATGAGCAGTTCTTC.

The chain has TRBV6-1 and TRBJ2-3, with D possibly being TRBD2 (7 bases). CDR3 size: 19 residues. Germline loops: CDR1 MNHNS, CDR2 SASEGT. V lost 2 bases, J lost 1 base, and 22 bases lay in between. CDR3: CASSERGGGSAGGTDTQYF. The CDR3 region has the DNA TGTGCCAGCAGTGAAAGGGGGGGAGGATCGGCTGGAGGCACAGATACGCAGTATTTT.

The chain carries TRBV6-1 and TRBJ2-2; 10 nucleotides agree with TRBD1. This CDR3 spans 15 amino acids. Germline lookup yields CDR1 MNHNS and CDR2 SASEGT. V lost 1 base and J lost 7; bases outside the gene matches: 3. CDR3 nucleotides: TGTGCCAGCAGTGAAGGGGACAGGGGCTACGGGGAGCTGTTTTTT. It is translated as CASSEGDRGYGELFF.

CDR3: CASSPGTTLGTLYF. CDR3 in DNA: TGTGCCAGCAGCCCCGGGACTACCCTGGGTACGTTGTACTTC. The V and J genes are TRBV7-9 and TRBJ2-4, with TRBD2 identical over 7 bases. Germline assignment: CDR1 SEHNR and CDR2 FQNEAQ (reference sequence). Trimming took 5 bases from V and 15 from J; bases not matched to a gene: 16. CDR3 length equals 14 residues.

This rearrangement joins TRBV18 to TRBJ2-7; 7 bases are a match to TRBD2. Per germline, CDR1 KGHSH and CDR2 LQKENI. The CDR3 runs 13 residues. J was trimmed by 2 bases and V by 6 bases; bases with no gene match: 4. Here the CDR3 reads CASSGGSPYEQYF. In DNA, the CDR3 is TGTGCCAGCTCGGGCGGGAGCCCCTACGAGCAGTACTTC.

The chain uses TRBV5-1 and TRBJ2-7; 8 bases are shared with TRBD2. Germline-derived CDR1 and CDR2 are SGHRS and YFSETQ. The CDR3 is 15 amino acids. With V trimmed by 4 bases and J by 1 base, 7 bases remained unmatched. CDR3 nucleotide sequence: TGCGCCAGCAGCAGTAGCGGGATGGGTTCCTACGAGCAGTACTTC. It translates to CASSSSGMGSYEQYF.

The chain links TRBV5-1 to TRBJ1-1; TRBD1 might be the D (5 bases). The CDR3 is 15 residues long. V lost 4 bases and J 0 bases, leaving 13 bases between the germline ends. Germline lookup yields CDR1 SGHRS and CDR2 YFSETQ. CDR3 nucleotides: TGCGCCAGCAGCCGAGACAGACCCATGAACACTGAAGCTTTCTTT. This encodes CASSRDRPMNTEAFF.

This clone was found a few times. The V call is TRBV19, the J call TRBJ1-1; 8 bases match TRBD1. V lost 5 bases to trimming and J lost 3 bases; unmatched junction nucleotides: 5. The length of the CDR3 is 14 residues. Germline V CDR1 and CDR2: LNHDA, SQIVND (reference sequence). The CDR3 sequence: CASSPDRVDTEAFF. The CDR3 coding sequence is TGTGCCAGTAGTCCGGACAGGGTGGACACTGAAGCTTTCTTT.

The J gene is TRBJ2-3, the V gene TRBV6-1, with D possibly matching TRBD1 (6 bases). Trimming took 7 bases from V and 2 from J, leaving 13 bases between them. Germline assignment: CDR1 MNHNS and CDR2 SASEGT. This CDR3 has 14 residues. In nucleotides, the CDR3 is TGTGCCAGCACAGGGGCTTTCAACACAGATACGCAGTATTTT. The encoded protein is CASTGAFNTDTQYF.

The rearrangement uses TRBV7-9 and TRBJ1-5; 7 positions match TRBD1. There are 13 residues in the CDR3. The junction had 3 bases not matched to a gene; V was cut back by 5 bases and J by 5 bases. The germline V gene encodes CDR1 SEHNR and CDR2 FQNEAQ (reference sequence). This chain's CDR3 is CASSRQGHQPQHF. DNA for the CDR3: TGTGCCAGCAGCCGACAGGGTCATCAGCCCCAGCATTTT.

The chain recombines TRBV2 with TRBJ2-1; 8 bases agree with TRBD2. The junction had 4 bases not matched to a gene; V was cut back by 7 bases and J by 2 bases. Germline V lookup: CDR1 SNHLY, CDR2 FYNNEI. The CDR3 is made up of 14 amino acids. This chain's CDR3 is CASTREGTYNEQFF. The CDR3 nucleotides are TGTGCCAGCACCCGGGAGGGCACCTACAATGAGCAGTTCTTC.

The chain joins TRBV5-1 to TRBJ2-1; the match to TRBD2 covers 7 bases. Per the germline V gene, CDR1 is SGHRS and CDR2 is YFSETQ. CDR3 length: 13 amino acids. J gave up 12 bases and V 5 bases, and 11 bases lay outside the gene matches. The CDR3 region has the DNA TGCGCCAGCAGTTTAGCGACGCGGGAGAGGCAGTTCTTC. Encoded protein: CASSLATRERQFF.

This clone was observed a handful of times. The CDR3 sequence: CASSLEGERYGYTF. As DNA, the CDR3 is TGCGCCAGCAGCTTGGAAGGAGAGCGCTATGGCTACACCTTC. The chain combines TRBV5-1 with TRBJ1-2; D ambiguous. The CDR3 length is 14 residues. V was shortened by 0 bases and J by 4 bases, with 10 bases between the two germline ends. Germline-derived CDR1 and CDR2 are SGHRS and YFSETQ.

The chain recombines TRBV19 with TRBJ2-1, with 9 bases matching TRBD2. The length of the CDR3 is 16 residues. The germline V gene encodes CDR1 LNHDA and CDR2 SQIVND (reference sequence). V lost 5 bases and J lost 5; bases outside the gene matches: 10. The CDR3 sequence: CASSPRGSGGNNEQFF. DNA of the CDR3: TGTGCCAGTAGTCCCCGGGGAAGCGGGGGGAACAATGAGCAGTTCTTC.

As concerns this clone: The junction and the germline gene differ at one end; a read error may be behind it. The J gene is TRBJ1-2, the V gene TRBV6-5; 8 positions match TRBD1. The CDR3 loop spans 11 amino acids. CDR1 and CDR2 from the germline V gene are MNHEY and SVGAGI. The CDR3 DNA is TGTGCCAGCAGTTACGAGGGACAGGTGAACTTC. This encodes CASSYEGQVNF.

The chain combines TRBV25-1 with TRBJ2-6; D is possibly TRBD2 (5 bases). V gave up 4 bases and J gave up 2 bases, with 12 bases separating them. CDR1 and CDR2 from the germline V gene are MGHDK and SYGVNS. The CDR3 runs to 16 residues. CDR3 sequence: CASSASLGAGANVLTF. The CDR3 nucleotides read TGTGCCAGCAGTGCATCCCTCGGGGCTGGGGCCAACGTCCTGACTTTC.

J is TRBJ2-2 and V is TRBV25-1; 10 bases map to TRBD2. Unmatched junction bases numbered 1, after V lost 3 bases and J lost 0 bases. Germline loops: CDR1 MGHDK, CDR2 SYGVNS. The CDR3 consists of 16 residues. Here the CDR3 reads CASSESGRANTGELFF. The CDR3 region has the DNA TGTGCCAGCAGTGAGAGCGGGAGGGCGAACACCGGGGAGCTGTTTTTT.

The chain recombines TRBV13 with TRBJ2-1; TRBD2 is a possible D gene (6 bases). CDR1 PRHDT and CDR2 FYEKMQ come from the germline V gene (reference sequence). Trimming pared 2 bases from V and 7 bases from J, leaving 21 bases between. This CDR3 has 17 amino acids. The CDR3 loop is CASSLLFGSPLGNEQFF. CDR3 coding DNA: TGTGCCAGCAGCTTATTGTTCGGGAGTCCACTTGGGAATGAGCAGTTCTTC. Using reference TRBV13 and TRBJ2-1 for the parts outside the CDR3, the full variable domain is AAGVIQSPRHLIKEKRETATLKCYPIPRHDTVYWYQQGPGQDPQFLISFYEKMQSDKGSIPDRFSAQQFSDYHSELNMSSLELGDSALYFCASSLLFGSPLGNEQFFGPGTRLTVL.